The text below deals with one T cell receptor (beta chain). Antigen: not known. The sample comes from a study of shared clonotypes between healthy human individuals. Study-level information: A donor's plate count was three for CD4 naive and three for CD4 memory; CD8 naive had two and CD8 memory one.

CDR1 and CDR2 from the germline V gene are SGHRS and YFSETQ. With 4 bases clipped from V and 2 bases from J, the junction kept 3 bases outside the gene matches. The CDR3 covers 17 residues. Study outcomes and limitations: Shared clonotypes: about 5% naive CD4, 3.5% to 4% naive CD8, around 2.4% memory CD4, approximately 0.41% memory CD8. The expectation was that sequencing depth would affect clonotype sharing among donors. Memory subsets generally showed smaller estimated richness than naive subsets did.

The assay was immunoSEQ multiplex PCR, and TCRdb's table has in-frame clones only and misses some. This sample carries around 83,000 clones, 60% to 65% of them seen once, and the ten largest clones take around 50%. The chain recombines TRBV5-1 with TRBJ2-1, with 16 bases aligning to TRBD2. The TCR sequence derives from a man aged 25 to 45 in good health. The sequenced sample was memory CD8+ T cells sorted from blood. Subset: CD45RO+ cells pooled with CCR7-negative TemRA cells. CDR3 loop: CASSPGLAGGTYNEQFF. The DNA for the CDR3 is TGCGCCAGCAGCCCGGGACTAGCGGGAGGGACCTACAATGAGCAGTTCTTC.